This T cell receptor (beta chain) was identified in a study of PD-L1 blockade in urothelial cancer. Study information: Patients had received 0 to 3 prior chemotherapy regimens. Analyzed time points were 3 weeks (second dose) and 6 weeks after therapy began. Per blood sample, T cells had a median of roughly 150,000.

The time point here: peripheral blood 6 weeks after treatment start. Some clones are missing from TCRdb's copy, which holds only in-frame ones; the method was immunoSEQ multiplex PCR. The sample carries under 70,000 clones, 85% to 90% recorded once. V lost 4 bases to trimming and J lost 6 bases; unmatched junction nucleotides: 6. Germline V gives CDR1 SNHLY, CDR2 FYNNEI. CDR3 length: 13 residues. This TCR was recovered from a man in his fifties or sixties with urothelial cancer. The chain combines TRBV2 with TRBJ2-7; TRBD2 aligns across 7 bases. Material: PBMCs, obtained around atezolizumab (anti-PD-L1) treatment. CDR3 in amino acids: CASSGSGMGEQYF. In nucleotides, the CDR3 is TGTGCCAGCAGTGGGAGCGGGATGGGCGAGCAGTACTTC.